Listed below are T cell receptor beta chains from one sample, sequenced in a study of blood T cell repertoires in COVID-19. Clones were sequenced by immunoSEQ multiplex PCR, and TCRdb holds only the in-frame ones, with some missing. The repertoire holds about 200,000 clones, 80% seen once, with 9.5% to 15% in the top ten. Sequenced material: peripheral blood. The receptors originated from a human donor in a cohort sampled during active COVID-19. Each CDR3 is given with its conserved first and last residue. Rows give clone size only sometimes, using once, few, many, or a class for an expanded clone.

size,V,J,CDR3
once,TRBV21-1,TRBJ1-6,CASSSIQGVNSPLHF
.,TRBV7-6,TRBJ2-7,CASSLAAGNPYEQYF
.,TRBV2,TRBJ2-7,CASTGYEQYF
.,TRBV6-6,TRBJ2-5,CASMGPAQETQYF
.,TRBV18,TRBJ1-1,CASSPGTGELVSEAFF
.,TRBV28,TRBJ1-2,CASRRPGTGGNYGYTF
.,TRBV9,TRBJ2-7,CASSVGGQTEQYF
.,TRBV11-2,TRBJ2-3,CASSLLSGGTTDTQYF
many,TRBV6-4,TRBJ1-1,CASSETGRTEAFF
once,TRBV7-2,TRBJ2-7,CASSPSHLADIDYEQYF
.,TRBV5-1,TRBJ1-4,CASSLEGGAEKLFF
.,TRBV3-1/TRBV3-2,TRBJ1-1,CASQTGNTEAFF
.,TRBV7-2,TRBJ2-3,CASSPQTTLGTQYF
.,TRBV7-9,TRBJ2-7,CASSVDRGYEQYF
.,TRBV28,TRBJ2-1,CASSLWGTGNNEQFF
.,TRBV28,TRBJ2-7,CASTRGYEQYF
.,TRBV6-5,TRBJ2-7,CASSYGGSTSYEQYF
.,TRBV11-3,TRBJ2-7,CATNQIGVVGYF